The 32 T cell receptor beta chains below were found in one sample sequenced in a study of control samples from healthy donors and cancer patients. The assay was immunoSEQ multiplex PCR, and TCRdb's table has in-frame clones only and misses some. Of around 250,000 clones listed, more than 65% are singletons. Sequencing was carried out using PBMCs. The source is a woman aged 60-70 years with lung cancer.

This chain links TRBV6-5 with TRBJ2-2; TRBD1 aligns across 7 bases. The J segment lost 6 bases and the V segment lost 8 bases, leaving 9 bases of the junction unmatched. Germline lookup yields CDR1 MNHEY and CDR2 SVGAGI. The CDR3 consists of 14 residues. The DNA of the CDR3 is TGTGCCAGCCTAGAGACAGGGTACCCCGGGGAGCTGTTTTTT. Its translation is CASLETGYPGELFF.

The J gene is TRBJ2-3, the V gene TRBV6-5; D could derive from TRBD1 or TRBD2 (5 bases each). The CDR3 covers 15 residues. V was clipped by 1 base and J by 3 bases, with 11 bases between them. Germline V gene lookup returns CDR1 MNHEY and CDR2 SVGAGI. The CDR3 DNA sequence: TGTGCCAGCAGTTACTTGGGACCGGGTACAGATACGCAGTATTTT. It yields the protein CASSYLGPGTDTQYF.

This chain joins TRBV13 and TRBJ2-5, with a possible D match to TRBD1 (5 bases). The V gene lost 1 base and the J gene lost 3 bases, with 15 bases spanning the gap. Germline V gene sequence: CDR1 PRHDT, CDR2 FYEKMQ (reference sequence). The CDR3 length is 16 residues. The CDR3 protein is CASSLVGQGIEETQYF. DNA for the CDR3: TGTGCCAGCAGCTTAGTCGGGCAGGGAATAGAAGAGACCCAGTACTTC. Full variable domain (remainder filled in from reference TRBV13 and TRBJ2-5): AAGVIQSPRHLIKEKRETATLKCYPIPRHDTVYWYQQGPGQDPQFLISFYEKMQSDKGSIPDRFSAQQFSDYHSELNMSSLELGDSALYFCASSLVGQGIEETQYFGPGTRLLVL.

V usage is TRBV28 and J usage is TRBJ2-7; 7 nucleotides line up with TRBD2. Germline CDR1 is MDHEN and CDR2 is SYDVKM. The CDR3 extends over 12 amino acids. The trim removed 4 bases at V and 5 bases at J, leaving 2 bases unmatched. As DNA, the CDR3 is TGTGCCAGCAGTTGGGGGGGGAACGAGCAGTACTTC. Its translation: CASSWGGNEQYF. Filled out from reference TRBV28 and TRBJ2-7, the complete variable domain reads DVKVTQSSRYLVKRTGEKVFLECVQDMDHENMFWYRQDPGLGLRLIYFSYDVKMKEKGDIPEGYSVSREKKERFSLILESASTNQTSMYLCASSWGGNEQYFGPGTRLTVT.

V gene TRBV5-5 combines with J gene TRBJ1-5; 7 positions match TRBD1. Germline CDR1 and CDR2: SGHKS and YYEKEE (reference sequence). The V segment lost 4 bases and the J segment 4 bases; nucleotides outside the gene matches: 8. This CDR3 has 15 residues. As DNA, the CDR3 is TGTGCCAGCAGCCGAGACAGGGCCTTTAATCAGCCCCAGCATTTT. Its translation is CASSRDRAFNQPQHF.

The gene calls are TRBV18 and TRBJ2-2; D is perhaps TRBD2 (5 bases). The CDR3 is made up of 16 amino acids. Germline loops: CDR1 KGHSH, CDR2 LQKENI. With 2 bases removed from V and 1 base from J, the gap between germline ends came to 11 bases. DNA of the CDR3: TGTGCCAGCTCACCAGTCCGGGGTGAGAACACCGGGGAGCTGTTTTTT. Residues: CASSPVRGENTGELFF.

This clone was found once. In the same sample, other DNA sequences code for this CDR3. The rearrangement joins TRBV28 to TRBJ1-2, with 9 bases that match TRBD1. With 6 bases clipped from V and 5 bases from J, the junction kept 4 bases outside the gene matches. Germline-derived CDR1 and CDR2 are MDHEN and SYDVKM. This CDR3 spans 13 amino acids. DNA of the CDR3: TGTGCCAGCAGACCAGGACAGGGGTATGGCTACACCTTC. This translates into CASRPGQGYGYTF.

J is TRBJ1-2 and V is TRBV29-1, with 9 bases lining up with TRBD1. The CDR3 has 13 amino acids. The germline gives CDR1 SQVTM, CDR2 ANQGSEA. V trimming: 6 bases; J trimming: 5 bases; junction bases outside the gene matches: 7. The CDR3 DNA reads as TGCAGCGTCGTCGGACAGGGGCGATATGGCTACACCTTC. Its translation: CSVVGQGRYGYTF.

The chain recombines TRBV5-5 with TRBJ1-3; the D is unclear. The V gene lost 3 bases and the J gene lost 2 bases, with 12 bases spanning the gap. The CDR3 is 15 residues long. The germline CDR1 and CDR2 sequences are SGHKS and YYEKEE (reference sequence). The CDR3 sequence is CASSWGGSAGNTIYF. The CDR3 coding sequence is TGTGCCAGCAGCTGGGGAGGGTCTGCTGGAAACACCATATATTTT.

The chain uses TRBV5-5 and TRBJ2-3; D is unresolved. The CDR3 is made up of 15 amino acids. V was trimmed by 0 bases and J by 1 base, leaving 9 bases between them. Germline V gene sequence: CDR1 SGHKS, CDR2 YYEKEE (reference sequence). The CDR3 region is CASSLVRQRTDTQYF. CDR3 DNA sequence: TGTGCCAGCAGCTTGGTTCGGCAGCGCACAGATACGCAGTATTTT.

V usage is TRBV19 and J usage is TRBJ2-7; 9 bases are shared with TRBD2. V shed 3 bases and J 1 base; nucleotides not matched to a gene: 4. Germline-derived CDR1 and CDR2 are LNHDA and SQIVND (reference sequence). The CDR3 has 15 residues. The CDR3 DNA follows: TGTGCCAGTAGTATGGGGCTAGCGGGATCCTACGAGCAGTACTTC. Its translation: CASSMGLAGSYEQYF.

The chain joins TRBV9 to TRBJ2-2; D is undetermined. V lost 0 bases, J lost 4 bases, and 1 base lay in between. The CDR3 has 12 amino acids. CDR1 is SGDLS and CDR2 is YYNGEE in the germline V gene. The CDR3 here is CASSVATGELFF. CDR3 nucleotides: TGTGCCAGCAGCGTAGCCACCGGGGAGCTGTTTTTT.

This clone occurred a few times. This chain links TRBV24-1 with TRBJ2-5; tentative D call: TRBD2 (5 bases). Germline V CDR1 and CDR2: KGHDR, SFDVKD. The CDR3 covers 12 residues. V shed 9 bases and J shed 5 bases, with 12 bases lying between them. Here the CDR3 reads CATRGSGETQYF. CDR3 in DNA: TGTGCCACCCGAGGGAGTGGGGAGACCCAGTACTTC.

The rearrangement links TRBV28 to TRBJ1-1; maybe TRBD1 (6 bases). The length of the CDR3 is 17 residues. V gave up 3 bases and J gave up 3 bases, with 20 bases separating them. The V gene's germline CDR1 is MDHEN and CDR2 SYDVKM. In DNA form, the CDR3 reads TGTGCCAGCAGTTTCGGAGCCAGGGGACGGTGGGACACTGAAGCTTTCTTT. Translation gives CASSFGARGRWDTEAFF. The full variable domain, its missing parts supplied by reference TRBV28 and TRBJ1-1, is DVKVTQSSRYLVKRTGEKVFLECVQDMDHENMFWYRQDPGLGLRLIYFSYDVKMKEKGDIPEGYSVSREKKERFSLILESASTNQTSMYLCASSFGARGRWDTEAFFGQGTRLTVV.

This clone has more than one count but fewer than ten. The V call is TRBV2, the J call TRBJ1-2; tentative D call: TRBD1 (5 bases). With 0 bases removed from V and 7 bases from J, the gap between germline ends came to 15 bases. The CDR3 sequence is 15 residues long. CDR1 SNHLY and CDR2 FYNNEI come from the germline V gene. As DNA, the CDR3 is TGTGCCAGCAGTGAAGCTTCAGGGCCCAATGGTGGCTACACCTTC. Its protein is CASSEASGPNGGYTF.

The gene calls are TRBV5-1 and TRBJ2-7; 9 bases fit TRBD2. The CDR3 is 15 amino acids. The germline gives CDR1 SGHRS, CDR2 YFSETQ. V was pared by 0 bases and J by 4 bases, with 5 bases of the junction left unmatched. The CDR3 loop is CASSLEASGNYEQYF. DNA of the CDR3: TGCGCCAGCAGCTTGGAGGCTAGCGGGAATTACGAGCAGTACTTC.

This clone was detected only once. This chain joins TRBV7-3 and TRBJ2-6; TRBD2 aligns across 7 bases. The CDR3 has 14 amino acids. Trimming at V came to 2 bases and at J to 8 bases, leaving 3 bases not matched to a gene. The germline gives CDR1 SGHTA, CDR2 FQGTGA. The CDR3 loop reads CASSLRRGTNVLTF. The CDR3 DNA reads TGTGCCAGCAGCTTACGGCGGGGGACCAACGTCCTGACTTTC.

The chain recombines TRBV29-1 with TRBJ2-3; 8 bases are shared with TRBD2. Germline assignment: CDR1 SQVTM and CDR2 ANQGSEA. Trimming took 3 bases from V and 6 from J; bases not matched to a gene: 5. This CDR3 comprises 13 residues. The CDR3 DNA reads TGCAGCGTTGACTCCGGGGGGGCGGATACGCAGTATTTT. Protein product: CSVDSGGADTQYF.

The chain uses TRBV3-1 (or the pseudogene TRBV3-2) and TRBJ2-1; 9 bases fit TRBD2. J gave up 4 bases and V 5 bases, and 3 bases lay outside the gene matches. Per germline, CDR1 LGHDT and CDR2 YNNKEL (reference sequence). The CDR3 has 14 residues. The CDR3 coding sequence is TGTGCCAGCAGCGTAGCGGGGGCGTACAATGAGCAGTTCTTC. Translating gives CASSVAGAYNEQFF.

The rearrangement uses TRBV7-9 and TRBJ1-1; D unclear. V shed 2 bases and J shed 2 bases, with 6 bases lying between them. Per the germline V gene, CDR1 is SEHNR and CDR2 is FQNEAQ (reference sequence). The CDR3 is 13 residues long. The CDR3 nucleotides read TGTGCCAGCAGCTTACAGAGCAACACTGAAGCTTTCTTT. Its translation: CASSLQSNTEAFF.

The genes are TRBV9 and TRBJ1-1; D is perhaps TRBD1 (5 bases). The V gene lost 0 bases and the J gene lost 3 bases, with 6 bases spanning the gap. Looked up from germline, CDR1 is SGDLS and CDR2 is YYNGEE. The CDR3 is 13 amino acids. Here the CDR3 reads CASSVGGDTEAFF. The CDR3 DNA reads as TGTGCCAGCAGCGTAGGGGGCGACACTGAAGCTTTCTTT.

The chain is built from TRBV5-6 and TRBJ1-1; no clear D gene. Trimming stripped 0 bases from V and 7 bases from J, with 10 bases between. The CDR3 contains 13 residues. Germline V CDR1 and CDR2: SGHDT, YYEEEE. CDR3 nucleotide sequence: TGTGCCAGCAGCTTGGAGAGAGGGAATGAAGCTTTCTTT. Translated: CASSLERGNEAFF.

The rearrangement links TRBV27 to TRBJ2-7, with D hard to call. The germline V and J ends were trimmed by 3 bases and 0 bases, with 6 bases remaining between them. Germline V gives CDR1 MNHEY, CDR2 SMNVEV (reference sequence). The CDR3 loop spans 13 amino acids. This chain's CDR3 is CASSFLSSYEQYF. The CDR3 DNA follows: TGTGCCAGCAGTTTTCTCAGCTCCTACGAGCAGTACTTC.

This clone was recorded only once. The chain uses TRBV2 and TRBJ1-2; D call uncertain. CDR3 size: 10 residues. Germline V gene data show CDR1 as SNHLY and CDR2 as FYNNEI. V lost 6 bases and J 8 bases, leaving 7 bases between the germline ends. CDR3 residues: CASSPAGYTF. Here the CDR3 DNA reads TGTGCCAGCAGCCCAGCCGGCTACACCTTC. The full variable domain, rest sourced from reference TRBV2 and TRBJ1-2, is EPEVTQTPSHQVTQMGQEVILRCVPISNHLYFYWYRQILGQKVEFLVSFYNNEISEKSEIFDDQFSVERPDGSNFTLKIRSTKLEDSAMYFCASSPAGYTFGSGTRLTVV.

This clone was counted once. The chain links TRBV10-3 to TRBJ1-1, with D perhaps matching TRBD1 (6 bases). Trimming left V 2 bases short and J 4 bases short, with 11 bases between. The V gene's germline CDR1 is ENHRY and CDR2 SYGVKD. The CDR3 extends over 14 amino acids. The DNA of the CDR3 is TGTGCCATCAGTGAGGCTACAGGGTTCACTGAAGCTTTCTTT. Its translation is CAISEATGFTEAFF.

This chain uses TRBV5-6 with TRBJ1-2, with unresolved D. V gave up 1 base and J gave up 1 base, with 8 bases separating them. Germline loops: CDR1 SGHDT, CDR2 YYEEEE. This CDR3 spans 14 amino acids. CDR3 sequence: CASSLQGVNYGYTF. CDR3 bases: TGTGCCAGCAGCTTGCAAGGAGTTAACTATGGCTACACCTTC.

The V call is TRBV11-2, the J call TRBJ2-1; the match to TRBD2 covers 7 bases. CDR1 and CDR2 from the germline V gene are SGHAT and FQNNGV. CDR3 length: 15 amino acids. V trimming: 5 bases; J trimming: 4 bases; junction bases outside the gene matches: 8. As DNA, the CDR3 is TGTGCCAGCAGCCCCCTCGGGACTACATACAATGAGCAGTTCTTC. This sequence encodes CASSPLGTTYNEQFF.

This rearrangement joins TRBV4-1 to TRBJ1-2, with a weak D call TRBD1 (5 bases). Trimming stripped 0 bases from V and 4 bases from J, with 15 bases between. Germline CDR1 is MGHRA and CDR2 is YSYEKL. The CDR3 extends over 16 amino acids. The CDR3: CASSQDRSRGPYGYTF. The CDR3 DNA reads TGCGCCAGCAGCCAAGATCGATCAAGGGGCCCCTATGGCTACACCTTC.

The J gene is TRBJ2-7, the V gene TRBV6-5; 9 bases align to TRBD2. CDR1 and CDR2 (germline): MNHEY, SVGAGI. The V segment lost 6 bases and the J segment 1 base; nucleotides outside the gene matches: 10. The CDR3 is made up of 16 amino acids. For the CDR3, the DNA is TGTGCCAGCAGCTACCTTTTTGCGGGAGGGTCCTACGAGCAGTACTTC. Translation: CASSYLFAGGSYEQYF.

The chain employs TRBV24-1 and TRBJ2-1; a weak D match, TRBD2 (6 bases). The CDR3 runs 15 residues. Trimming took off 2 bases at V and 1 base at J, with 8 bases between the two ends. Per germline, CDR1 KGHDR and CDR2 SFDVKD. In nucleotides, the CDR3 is TGTGCCACCAGTGATTCCGGGACTTCCTACAATGAGCAGTTCTTC. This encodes CATSDSGTSYNEQFF.

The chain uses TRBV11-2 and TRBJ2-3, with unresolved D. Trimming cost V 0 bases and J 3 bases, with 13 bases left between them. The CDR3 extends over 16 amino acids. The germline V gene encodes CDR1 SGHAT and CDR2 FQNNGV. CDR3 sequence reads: CASSLEFLPRTDTQYF. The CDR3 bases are TGTGCCAGCAGCTTAGAGTTTCTACCACGAACAGATACGCAGTATTTT. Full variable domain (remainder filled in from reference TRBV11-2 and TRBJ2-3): EAGVAQSPRYKIIEKRQSVAFWCNPISGHATLYWYQQILGQGPKLLIQFQNNGVVDDSQLPKDRFSAERLKGVDSTLKIQPAKLEDSAVYLCASSLEFLPRTDTQYFGPGTRLTVL.

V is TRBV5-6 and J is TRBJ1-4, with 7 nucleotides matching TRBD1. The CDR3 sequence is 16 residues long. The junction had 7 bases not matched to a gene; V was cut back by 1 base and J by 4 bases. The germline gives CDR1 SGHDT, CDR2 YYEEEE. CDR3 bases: TGTGCCAGCAGCTTGACCCCACAGGGGCTTAATGAAAAACTGTTTTTT. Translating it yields CASSLTPQGLNEKLFF.